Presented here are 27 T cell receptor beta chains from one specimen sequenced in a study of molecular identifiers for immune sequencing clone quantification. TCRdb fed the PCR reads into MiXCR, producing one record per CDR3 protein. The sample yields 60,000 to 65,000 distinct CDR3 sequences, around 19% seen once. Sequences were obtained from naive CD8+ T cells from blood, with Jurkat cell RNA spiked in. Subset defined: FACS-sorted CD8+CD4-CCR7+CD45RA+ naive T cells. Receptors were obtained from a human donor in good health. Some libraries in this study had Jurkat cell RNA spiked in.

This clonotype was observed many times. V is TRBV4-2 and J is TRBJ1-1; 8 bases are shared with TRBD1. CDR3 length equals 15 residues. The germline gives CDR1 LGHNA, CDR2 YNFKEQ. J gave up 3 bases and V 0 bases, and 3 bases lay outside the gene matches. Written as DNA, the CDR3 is TGTGCCAGCAGCCAAGATCAGGGGGCGGACACTGAAGCTTTCTTT. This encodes CASSQDQGADTEAFF.

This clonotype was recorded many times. The CDR3 here is CASSPRIWGIGTEAFF. In DNA, the CDR3 is TGTGCCAGCAGCCCTCGAATATGGGGGATCGGCACTGAAGCTTTCTTT. V usage is TRBV9 and J usage is TRBJ1-1; weak D call: TRBD1 (5 bases). V lost 4 bases and J 4 bases, leaving 20 bases between the germline ends. The CDR3 contains 16 residues. Germline CDR1 reads SGDLS; CDR2 reads YYNGEE.

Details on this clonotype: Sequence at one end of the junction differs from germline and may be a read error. DNA of the CDR3: TGTGCCAGCAGTCCAGTGGGGACGGAACAAGAGGCCCAGTACTTC. Amino acids: CASSPVGTEQEAQYF. V and J are TRBV28 and TRBJ2-5; either TRBD1 or TRBD2 may supply D (5 bases each). CDR3 size: 15 residues. CDR1 is MDHEN and CDR2 is SYDVKM in the germline V gene.

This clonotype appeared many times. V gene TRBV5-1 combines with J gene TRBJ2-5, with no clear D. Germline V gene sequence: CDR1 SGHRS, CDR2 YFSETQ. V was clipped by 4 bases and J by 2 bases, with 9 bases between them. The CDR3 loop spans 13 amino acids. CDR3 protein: CASSTAPQETQYF. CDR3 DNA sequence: TGCGCCAGCAGCACTGCCCCACAAGAGACCCAGTACTTC.

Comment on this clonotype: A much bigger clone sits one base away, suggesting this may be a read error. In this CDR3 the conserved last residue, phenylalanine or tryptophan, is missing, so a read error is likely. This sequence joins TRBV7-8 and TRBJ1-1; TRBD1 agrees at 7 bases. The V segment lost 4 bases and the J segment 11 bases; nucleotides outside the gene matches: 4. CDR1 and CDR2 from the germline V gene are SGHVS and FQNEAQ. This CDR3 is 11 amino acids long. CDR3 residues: CASSSDRDAFS. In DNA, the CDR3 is TGTGCCAGCAGCTCTGACAGGGACGCTTTCTCT.

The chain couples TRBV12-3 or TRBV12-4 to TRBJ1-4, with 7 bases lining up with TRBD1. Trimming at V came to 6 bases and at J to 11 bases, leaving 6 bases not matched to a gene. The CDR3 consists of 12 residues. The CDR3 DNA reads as TGTGCCAGCAGCCTGGGGGGACAGAAACTGTTTTTT. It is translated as CASSLGGQKLFF.

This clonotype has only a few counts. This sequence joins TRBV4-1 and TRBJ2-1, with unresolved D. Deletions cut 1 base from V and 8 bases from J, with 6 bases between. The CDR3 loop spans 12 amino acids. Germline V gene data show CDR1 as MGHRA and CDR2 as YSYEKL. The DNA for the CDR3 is TGCGCCAGCAGCCAAGCGTCCCATGAGCAGTTCTTC. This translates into CASSQASHEQFF.

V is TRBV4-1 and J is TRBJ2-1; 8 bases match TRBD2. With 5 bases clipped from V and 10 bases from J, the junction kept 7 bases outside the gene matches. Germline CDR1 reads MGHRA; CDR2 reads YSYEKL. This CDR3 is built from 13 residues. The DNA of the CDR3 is TGCGCCAGCAGCTCGCGACTAGCGTTGGAGCAGTTCTTC. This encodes CASSSRLALEQFF.

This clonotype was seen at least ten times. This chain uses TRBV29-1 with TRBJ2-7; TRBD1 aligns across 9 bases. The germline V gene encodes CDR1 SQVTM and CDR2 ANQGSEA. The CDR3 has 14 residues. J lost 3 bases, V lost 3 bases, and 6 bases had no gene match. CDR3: CSVEVDRGFYEQYF. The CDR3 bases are TGCAGCGTTGAGGTGGACAGGGGTTTCTACGAGCAGTACTTC.

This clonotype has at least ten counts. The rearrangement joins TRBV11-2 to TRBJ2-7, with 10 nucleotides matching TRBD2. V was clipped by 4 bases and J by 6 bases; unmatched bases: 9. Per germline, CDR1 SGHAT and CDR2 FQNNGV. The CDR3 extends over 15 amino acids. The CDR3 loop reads CASSSSGAGGPEQYF. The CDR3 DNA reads TGTGCCAGCAGCTCATCTGGAGCGGGAGGGCCCGAGCAGTACTTC. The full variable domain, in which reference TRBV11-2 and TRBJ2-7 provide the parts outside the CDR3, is EAGVAQSPRYKIIEKRQSVAFWCNPISGHATLYWYQQILGQGPKLLIQFQNNGVVDDSQLPKDRFSAERLKGVDSTLKIQPAKLEDSAVYLCASSSSGAGGPEQYFGPGTRLTVT.

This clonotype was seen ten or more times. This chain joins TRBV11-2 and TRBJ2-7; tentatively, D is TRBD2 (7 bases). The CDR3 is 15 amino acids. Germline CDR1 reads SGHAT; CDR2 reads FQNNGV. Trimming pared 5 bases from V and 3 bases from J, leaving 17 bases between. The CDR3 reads CASSPTGGLGYEQYF. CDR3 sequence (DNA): TGTGCCAGCAGCCCCACCGGGGGGCTAGGCTACGAGCAGTACTTC.

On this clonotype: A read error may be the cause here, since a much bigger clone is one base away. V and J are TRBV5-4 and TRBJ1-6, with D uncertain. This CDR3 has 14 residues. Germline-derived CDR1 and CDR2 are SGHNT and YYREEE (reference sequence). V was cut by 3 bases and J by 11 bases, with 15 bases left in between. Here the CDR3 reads CASSSEVPGAPLHF. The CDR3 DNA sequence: TGTGCCAGCAGCTCGGAAGTCCCTGGGGCACCCCTCCACTTT.

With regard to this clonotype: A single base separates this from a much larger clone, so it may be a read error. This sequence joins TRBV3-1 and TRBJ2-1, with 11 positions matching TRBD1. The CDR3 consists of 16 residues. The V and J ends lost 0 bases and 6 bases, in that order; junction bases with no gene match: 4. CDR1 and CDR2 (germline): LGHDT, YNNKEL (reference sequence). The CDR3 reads CASSQEGQGVGNEQFF. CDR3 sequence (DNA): TGTGCCAGCAGCCAAGAGGGACAGGGGGTAGGCAATGAGCAGTTCTTC.

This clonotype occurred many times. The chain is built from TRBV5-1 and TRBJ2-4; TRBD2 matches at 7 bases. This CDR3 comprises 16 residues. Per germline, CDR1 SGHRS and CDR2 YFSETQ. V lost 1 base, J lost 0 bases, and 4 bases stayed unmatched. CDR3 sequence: CASSLTAGIAKNIQYF. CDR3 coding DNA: TGCGCCAGCAGCTTGACAGCGGGGATAGCCAAAAACATTCAGTACTTC.

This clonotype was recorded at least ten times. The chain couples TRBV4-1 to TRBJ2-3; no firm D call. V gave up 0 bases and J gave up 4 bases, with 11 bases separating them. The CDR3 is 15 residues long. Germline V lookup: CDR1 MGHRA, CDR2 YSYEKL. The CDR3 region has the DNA TGCGCCAGCAGCCAAGAAAGGGCTCTGGCAGATACGCAGTATTTT. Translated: CASSQERALADTQYF.

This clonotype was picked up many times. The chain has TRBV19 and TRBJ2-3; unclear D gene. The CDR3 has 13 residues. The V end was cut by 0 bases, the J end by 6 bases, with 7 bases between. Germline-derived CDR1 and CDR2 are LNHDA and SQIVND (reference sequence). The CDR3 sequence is CASSIDPGDTQYF. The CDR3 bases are TGTGCCAGTAGTATAGATCCCGGGGATACGCAGTATTTT.

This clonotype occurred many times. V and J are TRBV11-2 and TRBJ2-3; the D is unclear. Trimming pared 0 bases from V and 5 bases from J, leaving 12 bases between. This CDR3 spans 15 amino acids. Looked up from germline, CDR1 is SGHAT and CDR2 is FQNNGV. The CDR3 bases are TGTGCCAGCAGCTTAGAGGGATTGTATGTAGATACGCAGTATTTT. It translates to CASSLEGLYVDTQYF.

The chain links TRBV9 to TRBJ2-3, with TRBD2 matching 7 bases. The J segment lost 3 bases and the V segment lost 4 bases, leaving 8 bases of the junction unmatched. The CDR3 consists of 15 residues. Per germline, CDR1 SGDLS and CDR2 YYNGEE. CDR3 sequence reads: CASSPWDSGTDTQYF. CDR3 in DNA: TGTGCCAGCAGCCCTTGGGATAGCGGGACAGATACGCAGTATTTT.

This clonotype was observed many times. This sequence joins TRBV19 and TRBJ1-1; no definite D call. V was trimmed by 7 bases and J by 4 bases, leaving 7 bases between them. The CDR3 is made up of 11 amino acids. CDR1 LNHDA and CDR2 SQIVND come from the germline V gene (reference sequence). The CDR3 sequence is CASTAFTEAFF. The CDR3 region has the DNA TGTGCCAGTACCGCATTCACTGAAGCTTTCTTT.

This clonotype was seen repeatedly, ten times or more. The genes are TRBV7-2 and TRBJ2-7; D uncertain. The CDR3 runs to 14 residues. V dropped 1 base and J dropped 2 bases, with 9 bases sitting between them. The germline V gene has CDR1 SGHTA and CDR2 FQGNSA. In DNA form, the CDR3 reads TGTGCCAGCAGCTTAGGCGGCTTTGCCTACGAGCAGTACTTC. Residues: CASSLGGFAYEQYF. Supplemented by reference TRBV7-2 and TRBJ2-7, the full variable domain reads GAGVSQSPSNKVTEKGKDVELRCDPISGHTALYWYRQSLGQGLEFLIYFQGNSAPDKSGLPSDRFSAERTGGSVSTLTIQRTQQEDSAVYLCASSLGGFAYEQYFGPGTRLTVT.

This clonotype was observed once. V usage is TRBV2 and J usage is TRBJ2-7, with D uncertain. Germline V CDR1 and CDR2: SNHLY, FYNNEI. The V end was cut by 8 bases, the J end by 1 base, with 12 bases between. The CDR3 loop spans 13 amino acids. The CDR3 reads CASGVTASYEQYF. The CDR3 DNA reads TGTGCCAGCGGTGTAACAGCATCCTACGAGCAGTACTTC.

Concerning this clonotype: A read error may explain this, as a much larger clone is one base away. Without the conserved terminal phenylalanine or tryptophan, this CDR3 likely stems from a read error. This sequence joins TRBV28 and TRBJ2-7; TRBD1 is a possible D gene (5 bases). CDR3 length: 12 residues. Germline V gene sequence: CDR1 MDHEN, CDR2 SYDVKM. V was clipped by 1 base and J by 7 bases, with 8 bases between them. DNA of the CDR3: TGTGCCAGCAGTTTATCAGGGTATGAGCAGTACTCC. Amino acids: CASSLSGYEQYS.

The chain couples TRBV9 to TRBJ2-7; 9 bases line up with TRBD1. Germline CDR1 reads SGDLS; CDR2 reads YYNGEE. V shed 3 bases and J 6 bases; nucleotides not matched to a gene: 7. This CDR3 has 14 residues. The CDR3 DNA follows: TGTGCCAGCAGCGACCCCGGGACAGGGCGCGAGCAGTACTTC. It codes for CASSDPGTGREQYF.

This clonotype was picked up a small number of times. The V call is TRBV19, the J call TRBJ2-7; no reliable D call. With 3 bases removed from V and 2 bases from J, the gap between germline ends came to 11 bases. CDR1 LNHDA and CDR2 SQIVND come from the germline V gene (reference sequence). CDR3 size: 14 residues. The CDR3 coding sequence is TGTGCCAGTAGTATTCGGCCGGCTACCTACGAGCAGTACTTC. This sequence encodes CASSIRPATYEQYF.

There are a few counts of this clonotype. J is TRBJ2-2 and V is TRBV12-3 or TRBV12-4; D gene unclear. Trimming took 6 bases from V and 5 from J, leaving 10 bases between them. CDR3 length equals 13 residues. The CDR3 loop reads CASRLELTGELFF. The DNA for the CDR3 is TGTGCCAGCAGACTGGAATTAACCGGGGAGCTGTTTTTT.

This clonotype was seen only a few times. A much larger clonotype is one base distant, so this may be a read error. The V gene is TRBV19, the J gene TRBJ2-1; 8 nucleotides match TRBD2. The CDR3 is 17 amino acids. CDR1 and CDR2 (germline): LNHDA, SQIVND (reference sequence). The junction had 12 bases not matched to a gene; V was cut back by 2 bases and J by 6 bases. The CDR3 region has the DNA TGTGCCAGTAGTATAATGGGTATGGCGGGAGGAGCCAATGAGCAGTTCTTC. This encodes CASSIMGMAGGANEQFF.

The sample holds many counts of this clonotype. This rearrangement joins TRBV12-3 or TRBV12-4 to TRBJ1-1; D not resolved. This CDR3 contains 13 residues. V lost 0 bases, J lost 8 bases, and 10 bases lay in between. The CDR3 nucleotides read TGTGCCAGCAGTTTAGCCCTATCCGGGGAAGCTTTCTTT. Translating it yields CASSLALSGEAFF.